Below, 26 T cell receptor beta chains from the same sample are listed, as sequenced in a study of monozygotic twins with inflammatory bowel disease. TCRdb processed the 5' RACE reads again and assigns one entry to each CDR3 protein, with no DNA. This repertoire comprises 150,000 or so distinct CDR3 sequences; its ten largest clones make up roughly 1.2%. Sequenced input: blood. The receptors come from a human donor with ulcerative colitis or Crohn's disease, or a healthy co-twin of an affected twin (not recorded which).

The chain is built from TRBV18 and TRBJ2-7; TCRdb selects TRBD2, and the lack of DNA leaves this call unchecked. In germline, CDR1 is KGHSH, CDR2 LQKENI. This CDR3 has 15 residues. CDR3 residues: CASSPFSEGTYEQYF.

The chain employs TRBV29-1 and TRBJ1-5; TCRdb calls TRBD1, which cannot be checked without DNA. This CDR3 contains 14 residues. Germline CDR1 is SQVTM and CDR2 is ANQGSEA. CDR3 amino acids: CSVEDPQGYQPQHF.

The V gene is TRBV5-5, the J gene TRBJ1-5; TCRdb outputs TRBD1, but without DNA this stays unchecked. The CDR3 is 16 residues long. Germline V gives CDR1 SGHKS, CDR2 YYEKEE (reference sequence). This CDR3 is CASSLLYPPRGQPQHF.

The rearrangement joins TRBV30 to TRBJ2-1; TCRdb names TRBD2, which stays unverified in the absence of DNA. This CDR3 is 14 amino acids long. Per the germline V gene, CDR1 is GTSNPN and CDR2 is SVGIG (reference sequence). The CDR3 loop reads CASSGGSGNNEQFF.

The gene calls are TRBV29-1 and TRBJ1-1; TCRdb's assignment of TRBD1 cannot be checked, as there is no DNA. CDR3 size: 12 residues. Germline V gene data show CDR1 as SQVTM and CDR2 as ANQGSEA. CDR3 region: CSVDPFQGEAFF.

The chain's CDR3 is CASSLAVPTYNEQFF. The genes are TRBV7-9 and TRBJ2-1. Germline CDR1 is SEHNR and CDR2 is FQNEAQ (reference sequence). This CDR3 comprises 15 residues.

The chain employs TRBV28 and TRBJ2-7; the D call from TCRdb, TRBD1, cannot be confirmed without DNA. The germline V gene has CDR1 MDHEN and CDR2 SYDVKM. The CDR3 extends over 17 amino acids. The chain's CDR3 is CASSLPAGTRSSYEQYF.

This sequence joins TRBV29-1 and TRBJ2-7; TCRdb selects TRBD2, and the lack of DNA leaves this call unchecked. Germline assignment: CDR1 SQVTM and CDR2 ANQGSEA. The CDR3 length is 14 residues. CDR3: CSAAGLAGDYEQYF.

This CDR3 reads CASSLQTQGPKNIQYF. The V call is TRBV5-1, the J call TRBJ2-4; TCRdb names TRBD1, which stays unverified in the absence of DNA. The CDR3 spans 16 residues. CDR1 and CDR2 (germline): SGHRS, YFSETQ.

The chain joins TRBV5-1 to TRBJ2-5. Looked up from germline, CDR1 is SGHRS and CDR2 is YFSETQ. The CDR3 loop spans 13 amino acids. The CDR3 spells CASSSLYGETQYF.

The genes are TRBV5-1 and TRBJ1-1; the TRBD1 assignment by TCRdb is unverifiable without DNA. Looked up from germline, CDR1 is SGHRS and CDR2 is YFSETQ. The CDR3 has 15 amino acids. CDR3 amino acids: CASSLPTGANTEAFF.

V gene TRBV20-1 combines with J gene TRBJ2-2; the TRBD1 assignment by TCRdb is unverifiable without DNA. From germline, CDR1 is DFQATT and CDR2 SNEGSKA (reference sequence). The CDR3 sequence is 16 residues long. The CDR3 loop is CSARGGQGAFTGELFF.

The chain links TRBV5-1 to TRBJ2-7; as DNA is missing, the TRBD1 call by TCRdb cannot be tested. CDR1 and CDR2 from the germline V gene are SGHRS and YFSETQ. This CDR3 spans 16 amino acids. CDR3 loop: CASSRIPGHLSYEQYF.

J is TRBJ2-4 and V is TRBV24-1; TCRdb designates TRBD2, a call that cannot be tested without DNA. The CDR3 has 11 amino acids. Germline-derived CDR1 and CDR2 are KGHDR and SFDVKD. The CDR3 spells CATSGRDIQYF.

The rearrangement joins TRBV4-1 to TRBJ1-5. This CDR3 contains 15 residues. CDR1 is MGHRA and CDR2 is YSYEKL in the germline V gene. This CDR3 reads CASSQGRDSNQPQHF.

This sequence joins TRBV27 and TRBJ2-1; with no DNA, the TCRdb D assignment of TRBD1 cannot be verified. Germline V CDR1 and CDR2: MNHEY, SMNVEV (reference sequence). CDR3 length equals 15 residues. CDR3 residues: CASSLYRTRTDEQFF.

The chain recombines TRBV6-5 with TRBJ1-2; with no DNA, the TCRdb D assignment of TRBD1 cannot be verified. This CDR3 region has 14 residues. Germline-derived CDR1 and CDR2 are MNHEY and SVGAGI. The CDR3 region is CASSYKGAGYGYTF.

The chain uses TRBV5-6 and TRBJ2-1; TCRdb calls TRBD1, which cannot be checked without DNA. The CDR3 spans 15 residues. Looked up from germline, CDR1 is SGHDT and CDR2 is YYEEEE. This CDR3 is CASSLGQGAYNEQFF. The whole variable domain, filled in from reference TRBV5-6 and TRBJ2-1, reads DAGVTQSPTHLIKTRGQQVTLRCSPKSGHDTVSWYQQALGQGPQFIFQYYEEEERQRGNFPDRFSGHQFPNYSSELNVNALLLGDSALYLCASSLGQGAYNEQFFGPGTRLTVL.

The V and J genes are TRBV5-5 and TRBJ1-1. CDR1 is SGHKS, CDR2 YYEKEE, per germline (reference sequence). The CDR3 loop spans 14 amino acids. The CDR3 sequence: CASSFLGENTEAFF.

The chain couples TRBV15 to TRBJ2-7; TCRdb picks TRBD1, but there is no DNA to check that call. Germline values: CDR1 LNHNV, CDR2 YYDKDF (reference sequence). The CDR3 extends over 15 amino acids. CDR3 residues: CATSFGTGGFDEQHF.

V gene TRBV10-3 combines with J gene TRBJ1-2. CDR1 and CDR2 from the germline V gene are ENHRY and SYGVKD. CDR3 size: 14 residues. CDR3: CAISEGDLSYGYTF.

The V gene is TRBV2, the J gene TRBJ2-3; TCRdb designates TRBD2, a call that cannot be tested without DNA. The CDR3 has 17 residues. In germline, CDR1 is SNHLY, CDR2 FYNNEI. CDR3 sequence: CASSERLAGLGPDTQYF.

This sequence joins TRBV27 and TRBJ2-7; TCRdb proposes TRBD1, but this gene call is untestable without DNA. The germline V gene encodes CDR1 MNHEY and CDR2 SMNVEV (reference sequence). The CDR3 runs 13 residues. CDR3: CASSYTQGSGQYF.

The V gene is TRBV20-1, the J gene TRBJ1-2; TCRdb's D gene call, TRBD1, goes unchecked for lack of DNA. The germline CDR1 and CDR2 sequences are DFQATT and SNEGSKA (reference sequence). The CDR3 spans 13 residues. CDR3 sequence: CSARKAGAGGYTF.

V is TRBV10-3 and J is TRBJ2-7. The CDR3 is 11 residues long. The germline CDR1 and CDR2 sequences are ENHRY and SYGVKD. CDR3 in amino acids: CATRASYEQYF.

This sequence joins TRBV7-2 and TRBJ1-2; checking the TCRdb D call of TRBD1 is not possible without DNA. CDR1 is SGHTA, CDR2 FQGNSA, per germline. The CDR3 is made up of 14 amino acids. The CDR3 sequence: CASSSPRQGVGYTF.